Following are 9 T cell receptor beta chains from one sample sequenced in a study of shared clonotypes between healthy human individuals. Method: immunoSEQ multiplex PCR; TCRdb's copy keeps in-frame clones and lacks some. The data contain about 2.3 million clones, around 90% of them singletons. The source material was naive CD4+ T cells from PBMCs. As to subset: CD45RA+ positively selected. These receptors were taken from a young man in good health. Some clones in this sample may be carry-over from other donors' samples.

This clone occurred once. In DNA, the CDR3 is TGTGCCAGCAGTTTAGGACCCGGAGTCTACGAGCAGTACTTC. Its protein product is CASSLGPGVYEQYF. V and J are TRBV6-5 and TRBJ2-7; D is undetermined. The CDR3 is 14 amino acids. V was pared by 4 bases and J by 3 bases, with 13 bases between. Germline V gene lookup returns CDR1 MNHEY and CDR2 SVGAGI.

This clone was seen just once. This chain connects TRBV28 to TRBJ2-7, with TRBD1 matching 8 bases. The ends lost 6 bases at V and 7 bases at J; junction bases unmatched: 2. Per the germline V gene, CDR1 is MDHEN and CDR2 is SYDVKM. The CDR3 loop spans 11 amino acids. The CDR3 reads CASSGQGEQYF. The CDR3 DNA follows: TGTGCCAGCAGCGGACAGGGTGAGCAGTACTTC.

The chain joins TRBV18 to TRBJ2-7, with D hard to call. Per germline, CDR1 KGHSH and CDR2 LQKENI. CDR3 size: 14 residues. Trimming left V 2 bases short and J 1 base short, with 9 bases between. The CDR3 loop reads CASSPGRPSYEQYF. The CDR3 DNA follows: TGTGCCAGCTCACCAGGCAGGCCTTCCTACGAGCAGTACTTC. The full variable domain, its missing parts supplied by reference TRBV18 and TRBJ2-7, is NAGVMQNPRHLVRRRGQEARLRCSPMKGHSHVYWYRQLPEEGLKFMVYLQKENIIDESGMPKERFSAEFPKEGPSILRIQQVVRGDSAAYFCASSPGRPSYEQYFGPGTRLTVT.

This clone was seen a handful of times. Other DNA sequences within the sample encode an identical CDR3. This chain joins TRBV5-1 and TRBJ1-1; no clear D gene. The CDR3 runs to 14 residues. Germline V gene lookup returns CDR1 SGHRS and CDR2 YFSETQ. V was clipped by 4 bases and J by 5 bases, with 15 bases between them. The CDR3 sequence: CASSPGTGRTEAFF. CDR3 bases: TGCGCCAGCAGCCCAGGAACTGGACGGACTGAAGCTTTCTTT.

The chain links TRBV18 to TRBJ2-5, with D maybe TRBD2 (5 bases). The closer fit of TRBJ2-7 to the DNA end suggests the J call may be wrong. The CDR3 contains 13 residues. CDR1 is KGHSH, CDR2 LQKENI, per germline. The CDR3 reads CASSPSSRGEQYF. The CDR3, as DNA: TGTGCCAGCTCACCAAGTTCTCGGGGCGAGCAGTACTTC.

The chain is built from TRBV5-1 and TRBJ1-2; 7 bases map to TRBD1. Germline V gene data show CDR1 as SGHRS and CDR2 as YFSETQ. CDR3 length: 14 amino acids. V trimming: 7 bases; J trimming: 3 bases; junction bases outside the gene matches: 9. The CDR3 DNA reads TGCGCCAGCGGGAAGGGGACAGAGTACTATGGCTACACCTTC. Translated: CASGKGTEYYGYTF.

This chain joins TRBV28 and TRBJ2-1, with 11 bases matching TRBD2. The CDR3 loop spans 15 amino acids. V gave up 3 bases and J gave up 5 bases; unmatched junction bases: 3. CDR1 and CDR2 (germline): MDHEN, SYDVKM. DNA for the CDR3: TGTGCCAGCAGTTTGACTAGCGGGGATAACAATGAGCAGTTCTTC. Its translation is CASSLTSGDNNEQFF.

The chain uses TRBV5-5 and TRBJ2-7; a weak D match, TRBD1 (7 bases). V was trimmed by 4 bases and J by 7 bases, leaving 21 bases between them. The germline V gene encodes CDR1 SGHKS and CDR2 YYEKEE (reference sequence). There are 15 residues in the CDR3. The CDR3 sequence: CASSPGGTAVWEQYF. Written as DNA, the CDR3 is TGTGCCAGCAGCCCTGGGGGGACAGCCGTCTGGGAGCAGTACTTC.

On this clone: Other nucleotide sequences from this sample produce the same CDR3. The chain uses TRBV28 and TRBJ2-2, with 7 bases aligning to TRBD2. V trimming: 2 bases; J trimming: 1 base; junction bases outside the gene matches: 1. CDR1 and CDR2 from the germline V gene are MDHEN and SYDVKM. The CDR3 has 15 amino acids. The CDR3 sequence: CASSLGGVNTGELFF. Here the CDR3 DNA reads TGTGCCAGCAGTTTAGGGGGGGTGAACACCGGGGAGCTGTTTTTT. The full variable domain, rest sourced from reference TRBV28 and TRBJ2-2, is DVKVTQSSRYLVKRTGEKVFLECVQDMDHENMFWYRQDPGLGLRLIYFSYDVKMKEKGDIPEGYSVSREKKERFSLILESASTNQTSMYLCASSLGGVNTGELFFGEGSRLTVL.